One sample yielded the 32 T cell receptor beta chains listed below, sequenced in a study of blood T cell repertoires in COVID-19. TCRdb's table, derived via immunoSEQ multiplex PCR, lists solely in-frame clones and lacks some. Of roughly 300,000 clones in the sample, 70% to 85% were seen once. The specimen sequenced was peripheral blood. Receptors originate from a human donor with COVID-19, enrolled during active disease. The donor label of this sample is uncertain.

The chain carries TRBV25-1 and TRBJ1-2; D possibly corresponds to TRBD1 (6 bases). The CDR3 contains 13 residues. Trimming removed 7 bases at V and 7 bases at J, with 16 bases between. CDR1 is MGHDK, CDR2 SYGVNS, per germline. This chain's CDR3 is CASTGGLGSGYTF. CDR3 sequence (DNA): TGTGCCAGCACGGGGGGGCTTGGGTCTGGCTACACCTTC.

The J gene is TRBJ1-4, the V gene TRBV19, with TRBD1 identical over 9 bases. J was trimmed by 7 bases and V by 5 bases; bases with no gene match: 5. This CDR3 is 14 amino acids long. The V gene's germline CDR1 is LNHDA and CDR2 SQIVND (reference sequence). The CDR3 sequence is CASSLGQGGEKLFF. The CDR3 region has the DNA TGTGCCAGTAGTTTGGGACAGGGCGGTGAAAAACTGTTTTTT.

This sequence joins TRBV3-1 (or the pseudogene TRBV3-2) and TRBJ1-2; 8 nucleotides agree with TRBD1. Germline CDR1 LGHDT, CDR2 YNNKEL (reference sequence). The CDR3 is 16 amino acids. V trimming: 3 bases; J trimming: 4 bases; junction bases outside the gene matches: 10. This CDR3 reads CASSQTLAGGFYGYTF. The CDR3 DNA reads TGTGCCAGCAGCCAGACGTTGGCAGGGGGCTTCTATGGCTACACCTTC.

The J gene is TRBJ1-2, the V gene TRBV29-1; D is undetermined. Germline V lookup: CDR1 SQVTM, CDR2 ANQGSEA. CDR3 size: 11 residues. V lost 3 bases and J 2 bases, leaving 4 bases between the germline ends. The CDR3: CSVEANYGYTF. The CDR3 DNA sequence: TGCAGCGTTGAGGCCAACTATGGCTACACCTTC.

This chain joins TRBV2 and TRBJ1-2; maybe TRBD1 (5 bases). V lost 6 bases to trimming and J lost 8 bases, with 19 bases between them. From germline, CDR1 is SNHLY and CDR2 FYNNEI. The CDR3 totals 14 residues. CDR3 sequence (DNA): TGTGCCAGCAGCCCTTCGGGACTCCCGTCAGGCTACACCTTC. It encodes CASSPSGLPSGYTF. Full variable domain (missing parts from reference TRBV2 and TRBJ1-2): EPEVTQTPSHQVTQMGQEVILRCVPISNHLYFYWYRQILGQKVEFLVSFYNNEISEKSEIFDDQFSVERPDGSNFTLKIRSTKLEDSAMYFCASSPSGLPSGYTFGSGTRLTVV.

The chain recombines TRBV7-2 with TRBJ2-1, with D possibly TRBD2 on 6 matching bases. The ends were cut back, 5 bases at V and 0 bases at J, with 11 bases in the middle. The germline V gene has CDR1 SGHTA and CDR2 FQGNSA. This CDR3 spans 15 amino acids. In nucleotides, the CDR3 is TGTGCCAGCAGCCCGGCTAGCGTCTCCTACAATGAGCAGTTCTTC. Protein sequence: CASSPASVSYNEQFF.

This chain links TRBV9 with TRBJ2-7; unclear D gene. Germline CDR1 SGDLS, CDR2 YYNGEE. Trimming left V 4 bases short and J 1 base short, with 3 bases between. The CDR3 is made up of 11 amino acids. The CDR3 DNA follows: TGTGCCAGCAGCTCTTCCTACGAGCAGTACTTC. Amino acid sequence: CASSSSYEQYF.

This clone was seen a handful of times. The genes are TRBV4-1 and TRBJ1-5, with D hard to call. The V gene's germline CDR1 is MGHRA and CDR2 YSYEKL. Trimming pared 0 bases from V and 7 bases from J, leaving 19 bases between. The CDR3 extends over 17 amino acids. CDR3: CASSQDRWPPLGQPQHF. CDR3 nucleotides: TGCGCCAGCAGCCAAGATCGGTGGCCGCCTCTCGGGCAGCCCCAGCATTTT.

V usage is TRBV3-1 (or the pseudogene TRBV3-2) and J usage is TRBJ2-5; 7 bases fit TRBD2. The CDR3 has 16 amino acids. The J segment lost 3 bases and the V segment lost 0 bases, leaving 7 bases of the junction unmatched. The germline V gene encodes CDR1 LGHDT and CDR2 YNNKEL (reference sequence). The DNA of the CDR3 is TGTGCCAGCAGCCAAGATATAGGGCTAGCGGAAGAGACCCAGTACTTC. Translation: CASSQDIGLAEETQYF.

The genes are TRBV27 and TRBJ2-7; a weak D match, TRBD2 (6 bases). CDR3 length equals 15 residues. Germline V gene lookup returns CDR1 MNHEY and CDR2 SMNVEV (reference sequence). V shed 6 bases and J shed 1 base, with 16 bases lying between them. This CDR3 reads CASRYATRGSYEQYF. In DNA, the CDR3 is TGTGCCAGCAGATACGCGACTAGGGGATCCTACGAGCAGTACTTC.

The chain uses TRBV3-1 (or the pseudogene TRBV3-2) and TRBJ1-1; no firm D call. Germline-derived CDR1 and CDR2 are LGHDT and YNNKEL (reference sequence). The CDR3 is 18 residues long. Trimming took off 0 bases at V and 0 bases at J, with 17 bases between the two ends. The CDR3, as DNA: TGTGCCAGCAGCCAAGATCGGGAGAGGCGTAGGCTGAACACTGAAGCTTTCTTT. Translated, it gives CASSQDRERRRLNTEAFF.

In DNA, the CDR3 is TGTGCCACGATAGATCCTCCTGAAGCTTTCTTT. It is translated as CATIDPPEAFF. The genes are TRBV6-5 and TRBJ1-1; no firm D call. The V end lost 10 bases, the J end lost 6 bases, and 12 bases lay between the germline ends. The CDR3 sequence is 11 residues long. The V gene's germline CDR1 is MNHEY and CDR2 SVGAGI.

J is TRBJ1-2 and V is TRBV28, with D possibly TRBD1 on 6 matching bases. V lost 11 bases to trimming and J lost 8 bases, with 15 bases between them. Looked up from germline, CDR1 is MDHEN and CDR2 is SYDVKM. The CDR3 is 11 residues long. The DNA of the CDR3 is TGTGCCGCCTACAGGGATTTGGGCTACACCTTC. Its protein is CAAYRDLGYTF.

The gene calls are TRBV3-1 (or the pseudogene TRBV3-2) and TRBJ1-2; TRBD1 agrees at 8 bases. Germline V CDR1 and CDR2: LGHDT, YNNKEL (reference sequence). J lost 7 bases, V lost 5 bases, and 3 bases had no gene match. The length of the CDR3 is 12 residues. Written as DNA, the CDR3 is TGTGCCAGCAGCTTAGGACAGGGTGGCTACACCTTC. This translates into CASSLGQGGYTF.

A few counts support this clone. This chain links TRBV9 with TRBJ1-1, with 8 bases matching TRBD1. V lost 1 base to trimming and J lost 1 base; unmatched junction nucleotides: 6. CDR1 and CDR2 (germline): SGDLS, YYNGEE. The length of the CDR3 is 16 residues. The CDR3 sequence is CASSVSQGARNTEAFF. The CDR3 DNA reads as TGTGCCAGCAGCGTATCTCAGGGGGCGCGGAACACTGAAGCTTTCTTT. The full variable domain, in which reference TRBV9 and TRBJ1-1 provide the parts outside the CDR3, is DSGVTQTPKHLITATGQRVTLRCSPRSGDLSVYWYQQSLDQGLQFLIQYYNGEERAKGNILERFSAQQFPDLHSELNLSSLELGDSALYFCASSVSQGARNTEAFFGQGTRLTVV.

This chain connects TRBV19 to TRBJ2-2; 10 nucleotides agree with TRBD2. This CDR3 spans 16 amino acids. CDR1 is LNHDA and CDR2 is SQIVND in the germline V gene (reference sequence). The junction had 10 bases not matched to a gene; V was cut back by 5 bases and J by 7 bases. CDR3 sequence reads: CASSPKGLAHGGELFF. The CDR3 DNA reads TGTGCCAGTAGTCCCAAGGGACTAGCGCACGGCGGGGAGCTGTTTTTT.

The chain combines TRBV28 with TRBJ2-7; TRBD2 agrees at 9 bases. V lost 8 bases, J lost 3 bases, and 17 bases stayed unmatched. This CDR3 is 17 amino acids long. From germline, CDR1 is MDHEN and CDR2 SYDVKM. CDR3 sequence reads: CASGPLGLAGTRYEQYF. The CDR3 DNA sequence: TGTGCCAGCGGACCCCTAGGGCTAGCGGGAACCCGCTACGAGCAGTACTTC.

This clone was picked up a small number of times. The chain uses TRBV7-2 and TRBJ2-2, with 9 bases matching TRBD1. The V segment lost 5 bases and the J segment 4 bases; nucleotides outside the gene matches: 8. Germline lookup yields CDR1 SGHTA and CDR2 FQGNSA. The CDR3 sequence is 16 residues long. The CDR3 DNA reads as TGTGCCAGCAGCGTCTCCGGGACAGGGATCACCGGGGAGCTGTTTTTT. Encoded protein: CASSVSGTGITGELFF.

This clone occurred a few times. As DNA, the CDR3 is TGCGCCAGCAGCCCTCGCGGGACTAGCGGGATGGACGGTAGCACAGATACGCAGTATTTT. This translates into CASSPRGTSGMDGSTDTQYF. J is TRBJ2-3 and V is TRBV4-3, with 13 nucleotides matching TRBD2. V was pared by 4 bases and J by 0 bases, with 13 bases of the junction left unmatched. The CDR3 is 20 amino acids. Germline CDR1 and CDR2: LGHNA and YSLEER.

Only a few counts were recorded for this clone. The chain employs TRBV28 and TRBJ2-1, with 7 bases aligning to TRBD2. Germline CDR1 and CDR2: MDHEN and SYDVKM. After removal of 3 bases from V and 4 bases from J, the junction contained 6 bases not matched to a gene. The CDR3 contains 15 residues. The CDR3 sequence is CASSLGGSGYNEQFF. The CDR3 DNA is TGTGCCAGCAGTTTGGGCGGGAGCGGGTACAATGAGCAGTTCTTC.

The rearrangement uses TRBV11-2 and TRBJ2-1, with a tentative D call TRBD2 (6 bases). This CDR3 contains 15 residues. In germline, CDR1 is SGHAT, CDR2 FQNNGV. V was cut by 5 bases and J by 2 bases, with 13 bases left in between. The CDR3 DNA reads as TGTGCCAGCAGCCGCTCCACTAGCACCTACAATGAGCAGTTCTTC. The encoded protein is CASSRSTSTYNEQFF.

A word on this clone: Its ends do not fully match the called genes, so a read error is possible. This chain connects TRBV25-1 to TRBJ1-3; D gene uncertain. The CDR3 has 10 residues. Germline loops: CDR1 MGHDK, CDR2 SYGVNS. The chain's CDR3 is CPSPGNTIYF. CDR3 nucleotides: TGCCCGAGCCCTGGAAACACCATATATTTT.

CDR3 DNA: TGTGCCAGCAGCCTAGGACAGGGCACAGATACGCAGTATTTT. As protein: CASSLGQGTDTQYF. The chain recombines TRBV9 with TRBJ2-3; 7 bases are a match to TRBD1. The V segment lost 4 bases and the J segment 1 base; nucleotides outside the gene matches: 3. The CDR3 sequence is 14 residues long. Germline values: CDR1 SGDLS, CDR2 YYNGEE.

The rearrangement uses TRBV5-1 and TRBJ1-1, with D hard to call. Germline values: CDR1 SGHRS, CDR2 YFSETQ. V was shortened by 7 bases and J by 1 base, with 11 bases between the two germline ends. The CDR3 consists of 13 residues. The CDR3 is CASWALGNTEAFF. For the CDR3, the DNA is TGCGCCAGCTGGGCACTGGGGAACACTGAAGCTTTCTTT.

The rearrangement uses TRBV28 and TRBJ2-7, with a tentative D call TRBD2 (5 bases). CDR3 size: 11 residues. Germline CDR1 is MDHEN and CDR2 is SYDVKM. The V end was cut by 5 bases, the J end by 7 bases, with 9 bases between. CDR3 protein: CASSLPGEQYF. CDR3 DNA: TGTGCCAGCAGTCTCCCGGGGGAGCAGTACTTC.

The chain links TRBV6-6 to TRBJ2-3, with 7 bases fitting TRBD1. The germline V gene has CDR1 MNHNY and CDR2 SVGAGI (reference sequence). The junction had 5 bases not matched to a gene; V was cut back by 6 bases and J by 2 bases. The CDR3 contains 14 residues. The CDR3 bases are TGTGCCAGCAGCCAAGGGACAGCCACAGATACGCAGTATTTT. This gives the protein CASSQGTATDTQYF.

The chain recombines TRBV6-5 with TRBJ2-5, with D possibly being TRBD2 (5 bases). Trimming removed 0 bases at V and 4 bases at J, with 12 bases between. CDR3 length: 15 residues. The germline CDR1 and CDR2 sequences are MNHEY and SVGAGI. CDR3: CASSYSKRVGETQYF. The CDR3 DNA reads as TGTGCCAGCAGTTACTCGAAGAGGGTTGGAGAGACCCAGTACTTC.

This sequence joins TRBV18 and TRBJ1-1, with 12 nucleotides matching TRBD1. The CDR3 sequence is 16 residues long. The germline V gene has CDR1 KGHSH and CDR2 LQKENI. V trimming: 3 bases; J trimming: 6 bases; junction bases outside the gene matches: 8. The CDR3 nucleotides are TGTGCCAGCTCACCCCCCGGGGGACAGGGGGCGGCTGAAGCTTTCTTT. Encoded protein: CASSPPGGQGAAEAFF.

DNA of the CDR3: TGCGCCAGCAGCCAAGAAGACTCTTTTTCACCCCTCCACTTT. Translation gives CASSQEDSFSPLHF. The chain has TRBV4-3 and TRBJ1-6; D gene uncertain. CDR3 length equals 14 residues. The V end was cut by 0 bases, the J end by 9 bases, with 9 bases between. CDR1 LGHNA and CDR2 YSLEER come from the germline V gene.

This clone has just one count. The V call is TRBV5-1, the J call TRBJ2-7; D possibly corresponds to TRBD1 (6 bases). Germline V gene data show CDR1 as SGHRS and CDR2 as YFSETQ. The germline V and J ends were trimmed by 0 bases and 6 bases, with 10 bases remaining between them. This CDR3 has 13 amino acids. The CDR3 bases are TGCGCCAGCAGCTTGGGGGGGCCTGGCGAGCAGTACTTC. This encodes CASSLGGPGEQYF.

This clone has only one observation. The V call is TRBV28, the J call TRBJ2-3, with 12 positions matching TRBD1. V shed 7 bases and J 4 bases; nucleotides not matched to a gene: 6. Germline CDR1 is MDHEN and CDR2 is SYDVKM. This CDR3 has 15 amino acids. Written as DNA, the CDR3 is TGTGCCAGCACCCGGGGGACAGGGGGCCCAGATACGCAGTATTTT. It encodes CASTRGTGGPDTQYF.

V and J are TRBV10-3 and TRBJ2-2; 9 bases align to TRBD2. After removal of 7 bases from V and 6 bases from J, the junction contained 9 bases not matched to a gene. The CDR3 has 15 amino acids. Looked up from germline, CDR1 is ENHRY and CDR2 is SYGVKD. The CDR3 reads CAITGLAGGSGELFF. The CDR3 nucleotides are TGTGCCATCACCGGACTGGCGGGAGGGTCCGGGGAGCTGTTTTTT.